The 26 T cell receptor beta chains below come from one sample, sequenced in a study of PD-1 blockade in classical Hodgkin lymphoma. TCRdb's copy holds only in-frame clones and misses some; the assay was immunoSEQ multiplex PCR. The sample includes 110,000 or so clones, around 90% seen only once; the top ten take 15% to 20%. The time point is: cycle 4 day 1 (C4D1), after 5 to 7 weeks of nivolumab. Each patient relapsed following autologous stem cell transplantation, and prior brentuximab vedotin exposure differed. Source: peripheral blood mononuclear cells (PBMCs), taken before the fourth cycle of nivolumab. All receptors derive from a human donor with classical Hodgkin lymphoma.

This clone came up once. CDR3 in DNA: TGTGCCAGCAGCGGCAATACAGCTTTCTTT. This sequence encodes CASSGNTAFF. V is TRBV7-9 and J is TRBJ1-1, with D unclear. Germline CDR1 SEHNR, CDR2 FQNEAQ (reference sequence). The V end lost 5 bases, the J end lost 10 bases, and 8 bases lay between the germline ends. This CDR3 contains 10 residues.

The V call is TRBV12-5, the J call TRBJ2-5, with D unclear. Trimming took 3 bases from V and 3 from J, leaving 8 bases between them. CDR3 length equals 13 residues. Germline V gene data show CDR1 as LGHNT and CDR2 as FRNRAP. CDR3 sequence reads: CASGFFVEETQYF. The DNA of the CDR3 is TGTGCTAGTGGTTTCTTCGTCGAAGAGACCCAGTACTTC.

This rearrangement joins TRBV27 to TRBJ2-2; the match to TRBD1 covers 9 bases. CDR1 and CDR2 from the germline V gene are MNHEY and SMNVEV (reference sequence). The CDR3 extends over 15 amino acids. Trimming took 7 bases from V and 5 from J; bases not matched to a gene: 8. CDR3 region: CASNPNRGLTGELFF. CDR3 nucleotides: TGTGCCAGCAACCCTAACAGGGGGCTTACCGGGGAGCTGTTTTTT.

V gene TRBV4-1 combines with J gene TRBJ1-1; maybe TRBD1 (5 bases). Germline assignment: CDR1 MGHRA and CDR2 YSYEKL. The CDR3 covers 18 residues. V was cut by 0 bases and J by 0 bases, with 17 bases left in between. The CDR3 loop is CASSQEGVDFPMNTEAFF. CDR3 coding DNA: TGCGCCAGCAGCCAAGAAGGGGTGGACTTCCCCATGAACACTGAAGCTTTCTTT.

This clone was counted between two and nine times. Mismatch with germline at one junction end may stem from a read error. DNA of the CDR3: TGTGCCAGCTCATCTTTCGGGACTCGCCTCGGGATTTTT. Amino acid sequence: CASSSFGTRLGIF. This chain joins TRBV18 and TRBJ2-2; D perhaps matches TRBD2 (6 bases). The CDR3 runs to 13 residues. From germline, CDR1 is KGHSH and CDR2 LQKENI.

The chain is built from TRBV19 and TRBJ2-1; TRBD1 aligns across 10 bases. The CDR3 runs 15 residues. The V gene's germline CDR1 is LNHDA and CDR2 SQIVND (reference sequence). The J segment lost 4 bases and the V segment lost 3 bases, leaving 3 bases of the junction unmatched. This CDR3 is CASSMRDRGYNEQFF. The CDR3 DNA follows: TGTGCCAGTAGTATGAGGGACAGGGGATACAATGAGCAGTTCTTC.

The chain links TRBV7-9 to TRBJ2-6, with a possible D match to TRBD1 (5 bases). CDR1 is SEHNR and CDR2 is FQNEAQ in the germline V gene (reference sequence). V dropped 1 base and J dropped 2 bases, with 18 bases sitting between them. CDR3 size: 19 residues. The CDR3 DNA is TGTGCCAGCAGCTTAGATCTGGGCAGGGAATTAGCTGGGGCCAACGTCCTGACTTTC. Translation gives CASSLDLGRELAGANVLTF.

The chain couples TRBV11-2 to TRBJ2-7, with TRBD2 matching 9 bases. Germline V gives CDR1 SGHAT, CDR2 FQNNGV. With 7 bases clipped from V and 4 bases from J, the junction kept 11 bases outside the gene matches. The CDR3 consists of 15 residues. The CDR3 loop reads CASTLRAGGMYEQYF. The CDR3 DNA sequence: TGTGCCAGCACCCTCCGTGCGGGAGGGATGTACGAGCAGTACTTC. Supplemented by reference TRBV11-2 and TRBJ2-7, the full variable domain reads EAGVAQSPRYKIIEKRQSVAFWCNPISGHATLYWYQQILGQGPKLLIQFQNNGVVDDSQLPKDRFSAERLKGVDSTLKIQPAKLEDSAVYLCASTLRAGGMYEQYFGPGTRLTVT.

This clone was seen more than once but under ten times. This sequence joins TRBV4-1 and TRBJ2-1; D remains ambiguous. Trimming removed 2 bases from V and 4 bases from J, with 9 bases in between. CDR3 length equals 14 residues. Germline CDR1 is MGHRA and CDR2 is YSYEKL. The CDR3 sequence: CASSQTSQYNEQFF. The CDR3 nucleotides are TGCGCCAGCAGCCAAACATCGCAATACAATGAGCAGTTCTTC.

The rearrangement joins TRBV2 to TRBJ1-5, with TRBD1 matching over 9 bases. CDR1 and CDR2 from the germline V gene are SNHLY and FYNNEI. There are 15 residues in the CDR3. V lost 5 bases to trimming and J lost 2 bases; unmatched junction nucleotides: 4. CDR3 sequence: CASSPDRGGNQPQHF. As DNA, the CDR3 is TGTGCCAGCAGTCCGGACAGGGGTGGCAATCAGCCCCAGCATTTT.

The chain links TRBV5-4 to TRBJ2-7; no clear D. This CDR3 comprises 14 residues. Between the trimmed V and J ends, which lost 3 bases and 5 bases, there was a span of 15 bases. Germline assignment: CDR1 SGHNT and CDR2 YYREEE (reference sequence). CDR3 sequence: CASSSEVGFDEQYF. DNA of the CDR3: TGTGCCAGCAGCTCCGAGGTAGGGTTCGACGAGCAGTACTTC.

A few counts support this clone. This chain links TRBV7-2 with TRBJ1-2, with D uncertain. Germline lookup yields CDR1 SGHTA and CDR2 FQGNSA. CDR3 length: 15 residues. V lost 1 base to trimming and J lost 4 bases, with 13 bases between them. CDR3 nucleotides: TGTGCCAGCAGCTTAGGTGTAGTGGCGGGCTATGGCTACACCTTC. Its protein is CASSLGVVAGYGYTF. The whole variable domain, filled in from reference TRBV7-2 and TRBJ1-2, reads GAGVSQSPSNKVTEKGKDVELRCDPISGHTALYWYRQSLGQGLEFLIYFQGNSAPDKSGLPSDRFSAERTGGSVSTLTIQRTQQEDSAVYLCASSLGVVAGYGYTFGSGTRLTVV.

The J gene is TRBJ1-2, the V gene TRBV4-2; D is unclear. Per germline, CDR1 LGHNA and CDR2 YNFKEQ. CDR3 size: 17 residues. Trimming took 0 bases from V and 0 from J, leaving 14 bases between them. The CDR3 region is CASSQDVTDQTNYGYTF. The CDR3 DNA reads as TGTGCCAGCAGCCAAGATGTGACGGATCAAACTAACTATGGCTACACCTTC.

The chain joins TRBV19 to TRBJ2-5; D not certain. Germline values: CDR1 LNHDA, CDR2 SQIVND (reference sequence). This CDR3 spans 15 amino acids. The V end was cut by 6 bases, the J end by 2 bases, with 16 bases between. CDR3 loop: CASSQHPVFQETQYF. The CDR3 DNA is TGTGCCAGTAGCCAGCACCCTGTGTTTCAAGAGACCCAGTACTTC.

J is TRBJ2-3 and V is TRBV2; no clear D gene. The CDR3 is made up of 12 amino acids. In germline, CDR1 is SNHLY, CDR2 FYNNEI. V was trimmed by 3 bases and J by 3 bases, leaving 4 bases between them. The CDR3 DNA reads TGTGCCAGCAGTGATGGGACAGATACGCAGTATTTT. Translation gives CASSDGTDTQYF.

This sequence joins TRBV11-3 and TRBJ2-7; a weak D match, TRBD1 (5 bases). Germline-derived CDR1 and CDR2 are SGHNT and YENEEA. CDR3 length: 11 residues. Trimming left V 5 bases short and J 8 bases short, with 10 bases between. This chain's CDR3 is CASSQGGQQYF. The CDR3 coding sequence is TGTGCCAGCAGCCAGGGTGGCCAGCAGTACTTC.

This chain connects TRBV5-1 to TRBJ2-5; possible D gene TRBD2, 6 bases. CDR1 and CDR2 (germline): SGHRS, YFSETQ. CDR3 size: 18 residues. Trimming shortened V by 0 bases and J by 1 base, and 19 bases separated the two germline ends. The CDR3 region is CASSLEGFGTSAQETQYF. DNA for the CDR3: TGCGCCAGCAGCTTGGAAGGTTTCGGGACTTCAGCCCAAGAGACCCAGTACTTC.

The CDR3 protein is CASRPEGLANYGYTF. For the CDR3, the DNA is TGTGCCAGCAGGCCGGAAGGGCTTGCTAACTATGGCTACACCTTC. V is TRBV7-2 and J is TRBJ1-2, with D unresolved. The CDR3 extends over 15 amino acids. Per the germline V gene, CDR1 is SGHTA and CDR2 is FQGNSA. With 6 bases removed from V and 0 bases from J, the gap between germline ends came to 14 bases.

V is TRBV11-2 and J is TRBJ2-7, with a tentative D call TRBD1 (5 bases). Germline V CDR1 and CDR2: SGHAT, FQNNGV. This CDR3 is 13 amino acids long. Trimming took off 5 bases at V and 3 bases at J, with 11 bases between the two ends. The CDR3 is CASSQRTLYEQYF. CDR3 bases: TGTGCCAGCAGCCAACGGACACTCTACGAGCAGTACTTC.

The V call is TRBV30, the J call TRBJ2-7; the match to TRBD2 covers 9 bases. In germline, CDR1 is GTSNPN, CDR2 SVGIG (reference sequence). With V trimmed by 5 bases and J by 4 bases, 15 bases remained unmatched. This CDR3 spans 16 amino acids. CDR3 sequence: CAWGGAGGTSRYEQYF. CDR3 coding DNA: TGTGCCTGGGGTGGAGCGGGAGGAACGTCCCGATACGAGCAGTACTTC.

The J gene is TRBJ2-7, the V gene TRBV18; a weak D match, TRBD2 (5 bases). V lost 0 bases to trimming and J lost 3 bases, with 15 bases between them. Germline CDR1 KGHSH, CDR2 LQKENI. CDR3 length: 16 amino acids. The CDR3 loop reads CASSPPPSNHRYEQYF. The CDR3 DNA is TGTGCCAGCTCACCACCCCCTAGCAACCATCGCTACGAGCAGTACTTC. Supplemented by reference TRBV18 and TRBJ2-7, the full variable domain reads NAGVMQNPRHLVRRRGQEARLRCSPMKGHSHVYWYRQLPEEGLKFMVYLQKENIIDESGMPKERFSAEFPKEGPSILRIQQVVRGDSAAYFCASSPPPSNHRYEQYFGPGTRLTVT.

J is TRBJ2-7 and V is TRBV14, with TRBD2 matching over 8 bases. Germline lookup yields CDR1 SGHDN and CDR2 FVKESK. CDR3 size: 14 residues. V lost 4 bases to trimming and J lost 4 bases; unmatched junction nucleotides: 6. The CDR3 region has the DNA TGTGCCAGCAGCCCGGCGGGAGGAGGGTACGAGCAGTACTTC. Protein: CASSPAGGGYEQYF.

V and J are TRBV5-1 and TRBJ2-3; 10 positions agree with TRBD2. The J segment lost 7 bases and the V segment lost 4 bases, leaving 3 bases of the junction unmatched. The CDR3 is 13 amino acids. Germline lookup yields CDR1 SGHRS and CDR2 YFSETQ. CDR3 loop: CASSVTSGNTQYF. The CDR3 DNA is TGCGCCAGCAGCGTTACTAGCGGGAATACGCAGTATTTT.

V is TRBV5-6 and J is TRBJ1-3; 7 nucleotides match TRBD1. This CDR3 is built from 14 residues. V shed 4 bases, J shed 7 bases, and the junction held 8 bases outside the gene matches. Per the germline V gene, CDR1 is SGHDT and CDR2 is YYEEEE. The CDR3 nucleotides are TGTGCCAGCAGCCCACGACAGGGACTGAACACCATATATTTT. Residues: CASSPRQGLNTIYF.

This clone showed up just a few times. The chain recombines TRBV28 with TRBJ1-2, with a possible D match to TRBD1 (5 bases). Between the trimmed V and J ends, which lost 6 bases and 4 bases, there was a span of 12 bases. This CDR3 spans 13 amino acids. Germline lookup yields CDR1 MDHEN and CDR2 SYDVKM. The CDR3 here is CASSPGDLYGYTF. The CDR3 coding sequence is TGTGCCAGCAGCCCGGGGGATCTCTATGGCTACACCTTC.

This chain joins TRBV18 and TRBJ1-4, with D possibly TRBD1 on 5 matching bases. V gave up 2 bases and J gave up 0 bases, with 16 bases separating them. CDR3 length: 18 residues. Looked up from germline, CDR1 is KGHSH and CDR2 is LQKENI. As DNA, the CDR3 is TGTGCCAGCTCACCATCCCCCGGGACCGCCACAACTAATGAAAAACTGTTTTTT. Translating gives CASSPSPGTATTNEKLFF.